This entry features one TCR beta chain sequence. The source of the sample is a study of beta chain features in type 1 diabetes. As every portion of the isolated RNA was reverse transcribed, the sequencing read expressed TCRB transcripts. Naive, central memory and regulatory T cell samples averaged around 3.5 million immunoSEQ reads each. Sequencing was performed with immunoSEQ multiplex PCR; in TCRdb, only in-frame clones are kept and a portion is missing. The data show about 900,000 clones, roughly a sixth seen once. Isolation of CD4+ naive, central memory, regulatory and stem cell-like memory cells was achieved by sorting via CD45RO/CCR7/CD25/CD127/CD95/CD27. Trimming took 2 bases from V and 10 from J, leaving 8 bases between them. Germline loops: CDR1 ENHRY, CDR2 SYGVKD. This CDR3 has 11 residues.

The receptor was isolated from a woman between 18 and 29 years old in good health. Sequenced: naive CD4+ T cells from blood. The chain carries TRBV10-3 and TRBJ1-1; D gene uncertain. The CDR3 protein is CAISEGLVAFF. The CDR3 nucleotides read TGTGCCATCAGTGAGGGGTTAGTAGCTTTCTTT.